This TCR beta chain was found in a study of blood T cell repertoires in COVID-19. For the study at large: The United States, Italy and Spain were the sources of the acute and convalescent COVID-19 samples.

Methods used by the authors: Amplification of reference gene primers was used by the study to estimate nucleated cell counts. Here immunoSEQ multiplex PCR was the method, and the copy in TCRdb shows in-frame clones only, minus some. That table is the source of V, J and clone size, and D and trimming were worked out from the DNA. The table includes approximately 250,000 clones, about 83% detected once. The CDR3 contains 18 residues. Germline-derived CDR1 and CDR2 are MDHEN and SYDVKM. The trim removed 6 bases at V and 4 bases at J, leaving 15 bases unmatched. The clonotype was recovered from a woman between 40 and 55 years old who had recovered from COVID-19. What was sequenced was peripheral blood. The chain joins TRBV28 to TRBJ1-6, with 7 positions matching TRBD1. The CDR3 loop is CASRDTPSQTGYNSPLHF. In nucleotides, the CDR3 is TGTGCCAGCAGGGATACCCCCTCCCAGACAGGGTATAATTCACCCCTCCACTTT.